The T cell receptor beta chain described here comes from a study of T cell responses to AZD1222 COVID-19 vaccine. The sample holds a few counts of this clone. Its target is not known. Broader study findings: The breadth and depth of Spike-specific TCRs increased once two AZD1222 doses had been given. Donors in the cohort were predominantly white British and more often female, and clonal diversity was possibly underestimated. CD4 TCRs covered the whole spike, strongest at regions 160-218 and 743-854.

The CDR3 covers 13 residues. Looked up from germline, CDR1 is SEHNR and CDR2 is FQNEAQ (reference sequence). V lost 5 bases, J lost 6 bases, and 11 bases lay in between. Only in-frame clones appear in the TCRdb table, and some are missing; sequencing was by immunoSEQ multiplex PCR. The sample carries around 78,000 clones, 88% recorded once. The sequencing here drew on peripheral blood, taken on day 0 of MenACWY control vaccination. J is TRBJ2-1 and V is TRBV7-9; D call uncertain. The TCR originated in an adult in good health. The chain's CDR3 is CASSLEGPNEQFF. DNA of the CDR3: TGTGCCAGCAGCCTGGAAGGTCCCAATGAGCAGTTCTTC.